This entry lists 14 T cell receptor beta chains sequenced from one sample in a study of cytomegalovirus exposure and HLA in healthy donors. A multiplex PCR was run with 60 Vbeta primers and 13 Jbeta primers. TCRdb's table, derived via immunoSEQ multiplex PCR, lists solely in-frame clones and lacks some. The data show under 200,000 clones, 68% seen once. Sequenced input: PBMCs. These receptors all stem from a woman aged 40 to 50 in good health and CMV-seropositive.

A note on this clone: Sequence at one end of the junction differs from germline and may be a read error. Other DNA variants within this sample encode the same CDR3. The chain has TRBV5-4 and TRBJ2-3, with 11 nucleotides matching TRBD2. CDR1 and CDR2 (germline): SGHNT, YYREEE (reference sequence). The CDR3 covers 18 residues. The CDR3 protein is CASSLVGSGGAVGDTQYF. CDR3 coding DNA: TGCGCCAGCAGCTTGGTTGGTAGCGGGGGGGCCGTAGGAGATACGCAGTATTTT.

This clone appeared a single time. This chain uses TRBV5-8 with TRBJ2-7; D unresolved. CDR3 length: 12 residues. V was clipped by 4 bases and J by 1 base, with 6 bases between them. The germline gives CDR1 SGHTS, CDR2 YDEGEE. The CDR3 sequence: CASSQTSYEQYF. The CDR3 bases are TGTGCCAGCAGCCAAACTTCCTACGAGCAGTACTTC.

V and J are TRBV5-4 and TRBJ2-2; 9 positions match TRBD2. CDR3 length equals 17 residues. V gave up 4 bases and J gave up 1 base; unmatched junction bases: 8. Germline V CDR1 and CDR2: SGHNT, YYREEE (reference sequence). CDR3 DNA: TGTGCCAGCAGCGGGCTAGCGGGGTTTAAGAACACCGGGGAGCTGTTTTTT. The encoded protein is CASSGLAGFKNTGELFF.

The genes are TRBV5-1 and TRBJ2-7; 7 bases are shared with TRBD1. V lost 4 bases, J lost 2 bases, and 9 bases stayed unmatched. Germline loops: CDR1 SGHRS, CDR2 YFSETQ. CDR3 length: 15 residues. CDR3: CASSEGTANPYEQYF. The CDR3 nucleotides are TGCGCCAGCAGCGAGGGGACAGCAAATCCCTACGAGCAGTACTTC.

The V gene is TRBV5-4, the J gene TRBJ2-7, with D tentatively TRBD2 (5 bases). The CDR3 runs to 12 residues. CDR1 and CDR2 from the germline V gene are SGHNT and YYREEE (reference sequence). V was pared by 4 bases and J by 1 base, with 6 bases between. The CDR3 DNA reads TGTGCCAGCAGCGGACTTTCCTACGAGCAGTACTTC. Protein: CASSGLSYEQYF.

This clone was detected only a few times. The chain is built from TRBV4-3 and TRBJ2-2; D is possibly TRBD2 (5 bases). CDR3 length: 16 residues. The V end lost 0 bases, the J end lost 5 bases, and 13 bases lay between the germline ends. Germline CDR1 reads LGHNA; CDR2 reads YSLEER. CDR3 residues: CASSQDRGSGTGELFF. The DNA of the CDR3 is TGCGCCAGCAGCCAAGATCGGGGTTCGGGGACCGGGGAGCTGTTTTTT.

This clone has only a few counts. As DNA, the CDR3 is TGTGCCAGTAGTATACTTTCTGGGGCCAACGTCCTGACTTTC. Amino acid sequence: CASSILSGANVLTF. V usage is TRBV19 and J usage is TRBJ2-6; D is ambiguous. Germline CDR1 and CDR2: LNHDA and SQIVND (reference sequence). The CDR3 length is 14 residues. Trimming removed 2 bases at V and 1 base at J, with 3 bases between.

The V gene is TRBV7-3, the J gene TRBJ1-5; D uncertain. From germline, CDR1 is SGHTA and CDR2 FQGTGA. Trimming shortened V by 8 bases and J by 0 bases, and 14 bases separated the two germline ends. The CDR3 runs to 15 residues. The CDR3 sequence is CASAGPGYSNQPQHF. The CDR3 DNA reads TGTGCCAGCGCCGGCCCGGGGTATAGCAATCAGCCCCAGCATTTT.

The chain uses TRBV7-2 and TRBJ2-2, with 7 bases that match TRBD2. The CDR3 covers 15 residues. Germline assignment: CDR1 SGHTA and CDR2 FQGNSA. V was clipped by 4 bases and J by 4 bases; unmatched bases: 6. For the CDR3, the DNA is TGTGCCAGCAGCTACGGACTAGTCCGCACCGGGGAGCTGTTTTTT. Residues: CASSYGLVRTGELFF. Supplemented by reference TRBV7-2 and TRBJ2-2, the full variable domain reads GAGVSQSPSNKVTEKGKDVELRCDPISGHTALYWYRQSLGQGLEFLIYFQGNSAPDKSGLPSDRFSAERTGGSVSTLTIQRTQQEDSAVYLCASSYGLVRTGELFFGEGSRLTVL.

This clone was counted a few times. V is TRBV4-1 and J is TRBJ1-4, with D possibly TRBD1 on 5 matching bases. V dropped 0 bases and J dropped 4 bases, with 9 bases sitting between them. The germline V gene has CDR1 MGHRA and CDR2 YSYEKL. The CDR3 totals 15 residues. CDR3 protein: CASSQDPGINEKLFF. CDR3 coding DNA: TGCGCCAGCAGCCAAGACCCAGGGATTAATGAAAAACTGTTTTTT.

This sequence joins TRBV5-1 and TRBJ2-7; maybe TRBD1 (6 bases). V dropped 0 bases and J dropped 2 bases, with 15 bases sitting between them. CDR3 length equals 16 residues. In germline, CDR1 is SGHRS, CDR2 YFSETQ. The CDR3 sequence: CASSLAKQGPPYEQYF. The CDR3, as DNA: TGCGCCAGCAGCTTGGCAAAACAGGGTCCCCCCTACGAGCAGTACTTC.

This clone appeared a few times. At one of its ends the junction is not consistent with the germline gene, which may arise from a read error. This chain links TRBV28 with TRBJ1-2; D is unclear. The CDR3 sequence is 10 residues long. Germline values: CDR1 MDHEN, CDR2 SYDVKM. The DNA of the CDR3 is TGTGCCAGCAGCCGGGAAACGCTAACTTTC. It yields the protein CASSRETLTF.

The chain employs TRBV7-6 and TRBJ2-1; D not resolved. The CDR3 totals 15 residues. Trimming cost V 2 bases and J 2 bases, with 10 bases left between them. CDR1 and CDR2 (germline): SGHVS, FNYEAQ. CDR3 residues: CASSLSLGPYNEQFF. The CDR3 DNA is TGTGCCAGCAGCTTATCATTGGGCCCCTACAATGAGCAGTTCTTC.

J is TRBJ2-7 and V is TRBV7-2; possibly TRBD1 for D (6 bases). CDR3 length: 12 amino acids. Germline CDR1 SGHTA, CDR2 FQGNSA. V dropped 3 bases and J dropped 7 bases, with 10 bases sitting between them. The CDR3 loop reads CASSLFQGEQYF. CDR3 sequence (DNA): TGTGCCAGCAGCTTGTTCCAGGGGGAGCAGTACTTC.